Listed below are T cell receptor beta chains from one sample, sequenced in a study of T-cell reconstitution after alpha-beta-depleted transplantation in children. MiXCR, applied by TCRdb to the PCR reads, yields one record per CDR3 protein. The profile shows hundreds of thousands of distinct CDR3 sequences, 9.5% to 13% of them singletons. The specimen was PBMCs, collected before TCRalphabeta/CD19-depleted stem cell transplant. These receptors were collected from a boy younger than two with acute myeloid leukemia, due to receive a stem cell transplant. Each CDR3 is given with its conserved first and last residue. The D gene is left open where the match is weak. The size of a clone is reported for some rows only, either as once, few or many, or as a class for expanded clones.

v_gene	d_gene	abundance	j_gene	CDR3aa	CDR3nt
TRBV5-4	NA	many	TRBJ2-7	CASSLWSRGSYEQYF	TGTGCCAGCAGCTTGTGGTCGAGGGGCTCCTACGAGCAGTACTTC
TRBV5-6	TRBD2	many	TRBJ2-1	CASRTPRSGGSSYNEQFF	TGTGCCAGCAGGACACCGCGGAGCGGGGGCAGCTCCTACAATGAGCAGTTCTTC
TRBV5-1	TRBD1	many	TRBJ2-2	CASSYGQGSSGELFF	TGCGCCAGCAGTTATGGACAGGGATCGTCCGGGGAGCTGTTTTTT
TRBV29-1	TRBD2	NA	TRBJ2-7	CSVAIAGLEQYF	TGCAGCGTTGCGATAGCGGGACTCGAGCAGTACTTC
TRBV15	TRBD1	many	TRBJ1-2	CATSRDIAGGDGYTF	TGTGCCACCAGCAGAGATATAGCAGGGGGCGATGGCTACACCTTC
TRBV5-1	NA	many	TRBJ2-7	CASSFRGQGTSGVREQYF	TGCGCCAGCAGCTTTCGGGGACAGGGGACTAGCGGCGTGCGGGAGCAGTACTTC
TRBV18	TRBD1	many	TRBJ1-4	CASSPWGGQGTNEKLFF	TGTGCCAGCTCACCATGGGGAGGACAGGGAACTAATGAAAAACTGTTTTTT
TRBV12-5	NA	many	TRBJ1-6	CASGLRGAPNSPLHF	TGTGCTAGTGGTTTACGGGGTGCACCCAATTCACCCCTCCACTTT
TRBV5-1	NA	many	TRBJ2-7	CASSADLIEQYF	TGCGCCAGCAGCGCGGACCTCATCGAGCAGTACTTC
TRBV7-2	NA	NA	TRBJ2-7	CASSLTSRAYEQYF	TGTGCCAGCAGCTTGACATCTAGGGCCTACGAGCAGTACTTC
TRBV5-5	NA	many	TRBJ2-1	CASSLGGLLVREQFF	TGTGCCAGCAGCTTGGGGGGACTCCTGGTCCGCGAGCAGTTCTTC
TRBV28	NA	many	TRBJ2-7	CASRRGRSYEQYF	TGTGCCAGCAGGAGGGGTCGCTCCTACGAGCAGTACTTC
TRBV7-9	TRBD2	many	TRBJ2-3	CASSTSGGVDTQYF	TGTGCCAGCAGCACTAGCGGAGGGGTAGATACGCAGTATTTT
TRBV28	NA	many	TRBJ2-7	CASTPQGGQALYEQYF	TGTGCCAGCACCCCCCAGGGGGGACAAGCCCTTTACGAGCAGTACTTC
TRBV4-2	NA	few	TRBJ2-2	CASSQDPATRATGELFF	TGTGCCAGCAGCCAAGATCCAGCGACTCGGGCGACCGGGGAGCTGTTTTTT
TRBV19	NA	NA	TRBJ2-1	CASWTGLPYNEQFF	TGTGCCAGTTGGACTGGGCTGCCCTACAATGAGCAGTTCTTC
TRBV29-1	NA	few	TRBJ2-7	CSVHGGKTYEQYF	TGCAGCGTTCATGGAGGGAAAACCTACGAGCAGTACTTC
TRBV5-1	NA	many	TRBJ1-2	CASSLVETYGYTF	TGCGCCAGCAGCTTGGTGGAAACCTATGGCTACACCTTC
TRBV12-3/TRBV12-4	NA	many	TRBJ2-7	CASSLIHRGPYEQYF	TGTGCCAGCAGTTTAATCCATCGGGGGCCCTACGAGCAGTACTTC
TRBV7-6	NA	NA	TRBJ2-1	CASSLAGQRTEQFF	TGTGCCAGCAGCTTAGCGGGGCAGCGGACTGAGCAGTTCTTC
TRBV5-1	TRBD2	many	TRBJ2-7	CASTKTAGGYEQYF	TGCGCCAGCACCAAGACAGCGGGGGGCTACGAGCAGTACTTC
TRBV12-3/TRBV12-4	TRBD2	NA	TRBJ2-3	CASSWGLAGGDTQYF	TGTGCCAGCAGTTGGGGACTAGCGGGCGGGGATACGCAGTATTTT
TRBV10-3	TRBD1	NA	TRBJ1-5	CAISRQGPNQPQHF	TGTGCCATCAGTCGACAGGGCCCCAATCAGCCCCAGCATTTT
TRBV11-2	TRBD1	many	TRBJ1-5	CASSLDRGRRQPQHF	TGTGCCAGCAGCTTGGACAGGGGGCGCAGGCAGCCCCAGCATTTT
TRBV24-1	TRBD2	few	TRBJ2-1	CATSDSSGASSYNEQFF	TGTGCCACCAGTGATTCCAGCGGGGCTAGCTCCTACAATGAGCAGTTCTTC
TRBV7-8	NA	many	TRBJ2-2	CASLRGPANTGELFF	TGTGCCAGCCTACGGGGGCCTGCGAACACCGGGGAGCTGTTTTTT
TRBV12-3/TRBV12-4	NA	many	TRBJ2-1	CASSFADGAYNEQFF	TGTGCCAGCAGTTTTGCCGACGGAGCCTACAATGAGCAGTTCTTC
TRBV6-5	TRBD2	many	TRBJ2-3	CASSYTGGYARTDTQYF	TGTGCCAGCAGTTACACGGGAGGGTATGCACGCACAGATACGCAGTATTTT
TRBV7-9	TRBD2	NA	TRBJ2-1	CASTLAGGPYNEQFF	TGTGCCAGCACGTTAGCGGGAGGCCCCTACAATGAGCAGTTCTTC
TRBV5-6	NA	many	TRBJ2-1	CASSLVPSQYRNEQFF	TGTGCCAGCAGCTTGGTACCTAGCCAATACAGGAATGAGCAGTTCTTC
TRBV7-2	NA	many	TRBJ1-6	CASSFVILDSPLHF	TGTGCCAGCAGCTTTGTGATTCTGGATTCACCCCTCCACTTT
TRBV29-1	NA	many	TRBJ2-2	CSVEEVTGELFF	TGCAGCGTTGAAGAAGTCACCGGGGAGCTGTTTTTT
TRBV7-6	NA	many	TRBJ2-7	CASSLEGPFF	TGTGCCAGCAGCTTAGAGGGCCCTTTCTTC
TRBV19	NA	few	TRBJ2-1	CASKGPPHREQFF	TGTGCCAGCAAGGGACCCCCTCATCGTGAGCAGTTCTTC
TRBV10-3	NA	NA	TRBJ2-7	CAISEASYEQYF	TGTGCCATCAGTGAAGCCAGCTACGAGCAGTACTTC
TRBV18	TRBD1	few	TRBJ2-7	CASSPKLQGVTYEQYF	TGTGCCAGCTCACCAAAACTACAGGGGGTAACCTACGAGCAGTACTTC
TRBV3-1	TRBD2	many	TRBJ2-3	CASSQSPMGLAGGTADTQYF	TGTGCCAGCAGCCAAAGCCCGATGGGACTAGCGGGGGGGACCGCAGATACGCAGTATTTT
TRBV7-9	NA	few	TRBJ2-5	CASSLKQRETQYF	TGTGCCAGCAGCTTAAAACAGAGAGAGACCCAGTACTTC
TRBV20-1	TRBD1	many	TRBJ2-1	CSAPQGAQQFF	TGCAGTGCTCCACAGGGGGCGCAGCAGTTCTTC
TRBV6-1	NA	many	TRBJ2-7	CASRRDRVSYEQYF	TGTGCCAGCAGGCGGGACAGAGTCTCCTACGAGCAGTACTTC
TRBV12-3/TRBV12-4	TRBD1	many	TRBJ2-3	CASSPRQGTSTDTQYF	TGTGCCAGCAGTCCACGACAGGGCACTAGCACAGATACGCAGTATTTT